The rows below give T cell receptor beta chains drawn from one sample of a study of OX40 agonist ivuxolimab in advanced cancers. Some clones are missing from TCRdb's copy, which holds only in-frame ones; the method was immunoSEQ multiplex PCR. The table has some 70,000 clones, 86% seen once. The sample consisted of CD4+ or CD8+ T cells sorted from blood, taken in a trial of the OX40 agonist ivuxolimab. These receptors were taken from an adult with an advanced solid tumor such as melanoma, head and neck, liver or kidney cancer. Both conserved end residues are part of each CDR3. The order of the fields is V gene, CDR3 length, CDR3 protein.

v_call: TRBV19; cdr3_length: 16; cdr3_aa: CASSTLGDRGPQPQHF
v_call: TRBV18; cdr3_length: 15; cdr3_aa: CASSPGRSLNTEAFF
v_call: TRBV25-1; cdr3_length: 15; cdr3_aa: CASSGAGGKNTEAFF
v_call: TRBV10-1; cdr3_length: 14; cdr3_aa: CASSESGTGGAQYF
v_call: TRBV5-1; cdr3_length: 17; cdr3_aa: CASSLSTADYSTDTQYF
v_call: TRBV6-1; cdr3_length: 13; cdr3_aa: CATSPRSMDEQYF
v_call: TRBV11-2; cdr3_length: 13; cdr3_aa: CASNSAGTDTQYF
v_call: TRBV7-3; cdr3_length: 15; cdr3_aa: CASRFGRANTGELFF
v_call: TRBV6-1; cdr3_length: 15; cdr3_aa: CASSPGAGGSYEQYF
v_call: TRBV2; cdr3_length: 16; cdr3_aa: CASSDEGLAGGDTQYF
v_call: TRBV2; cdr3_length: 15; cdr3_aa: CASLLDLRSSYEQYF
v_call: TRBV7-6; cdr3_length: 15; cdr3_aa: CASSLTSSSYNEQFF
v_call: TRBV7-3; cdr3_length: 16; cdr3_aa: CASSPYPGLEAGELFF
v_call: TRBV5-1; cdr3_length: 15; cdr3_aa: CASSSGPAEGNTIYF
v_call: TRBV5-4; cdr3_length: 16; cdr3_aa: CASSLGGAQYNSPLHF
v_call: TRBV28; cdr3_length: 15; cdr3_aa: CASSTQGQGHYEQYF
v_call: TRBV29-1; cdr3_length: 13; cdr3_aa: CSVRAGVGNTIYF
v_call: TRBV28; cdr3_length: 16; cdr3_aa: CASSLTGTGDPYEQYF
v_call: TRBV5-1; cdr3_length: 14; cdr3_aa: CASSFRDSTGELFF
v_call: TRBV2; cdr3_length: 14; cdr3_aa: CASTWDSINSPLHF
v_call: TRBV7-9; cdr3_length: 15; cdr3_aa: CASSDPGQVITEAFF
v_call: TRBV6-6; cdr3_length: 15; cdr3_aa: CASSYIADRGETQYF
v_call: TRBV19; cdr3_length: 16; cdr3_aa: CASRTVPGQGGNEQFF
v_call: TRBV29-1; cdr3_length: 12; cdr3_aa: CSYRGRNEKLFF
v_call: TRBV4-2; cdr3_length: 12; cdr3_aa: CASSQDREKLFF
v_call: TRBV11-2; cdr3_length: 16; cdr3_aa: CASSLALVGNTGELFF
v_call: TRBV23-1; cdr3_length: 12; cdr3_aa: CASTKARETQYF
v_call: TRBV18; cdr3_length: 18; cdr3_aa: CASSPRPGTGANYNEQFF
v_call: TRBV11-2; cdr3_length: 15; cdr3_aa: CASSSLEVGHYEQYF
v_call: TRBV19; cdr3_length: 14; cdr3_aa: CASSIAANTGELFF
v_call: TRBV5-1; cdr3_length: 17; cdr3_aa: CASSLEGSRPLGNTIYF